The 6 T cell receptor beta chains below all came from one sample that was sequenced in a study of blood T cell repertoires in COVID-19. Sequencing used immunoSEQ multiplex PCR; TCRdb keeps in-frame clones, though not all of them. The table records just over 650,000 clones, just under 90% of them present only once. Material: peripheral blood. These receptors were collected from a woman between 18 and 30 years old with acute or convalescent COVID-19.

This chain connects TRBV4-1 to TRBJ2-1, with 9 bases fitting TRBD2. Looked up from germline, CDR1 is MGHRA and CDR2 is YSYEKL. This CDR3 contains 17 residues. V lost 4 bases, J lost 4 bases, and 11 bases stayed unmatched. The chain's CDR3 is CASSLPPILAGYNEQFF. The CDR3 DNA follows: TGCGCCAGCAGCCTCCCCCCCATACTAGCGGGTTACAATGAGCAGTTCTTC.

The chain recombines TRBV6-1 with TRBJ2-1, with 7 bases matching TRBD1. Germline V CDR1 and CDR2: MNHNS, SASEGT. CDR3 length equals 17 residues. V gave up 4 bases and J gave up 8 bases; unmatched junction bases: 17. The CDR3 DNA reads TGTGCCAGCAGTGGCACAGGGGTTGGGCATTTGTGGGATGAGCAGTTCTTC. Encoded protein: CASSGTGVGHLWDEQFF.

The rearrangement joins TRBV20-1 to TRBJ2-3; TRBD1 aligns across 9 bases. CDR1 is DFQATT, CDR2 SNEGSKA, per germline (reference sequence). V lost 4 bases, J lost 1 base, and 6 bases stayed unmatched. This CDR3 comprises 15 residues. This CDR3 reads CSAIDRGDGTDTQYF. DNA of the CDR3: TGCAGTGCTATTGACAGGGGGGATGGCACAGATACGCAGTATTTT.

This clone appeared a single time. The V gene is TRBV27, the J gene TRBJ2-7, with a tentative D call TRBD1 (6 bases). V was shortened by 6 bases and J by 1 base, with 10 bases between the two germline ends. CDR1 and CDR2 (germline): MNHEY, SMNVEV (reference sequence). The CDR3 sequence is 13 residues long. Here the CDR3 DNA reads TGTGCCAGCAGATTGGACAGTTCCTACGAGCAGTACTTC. Translated: CASRLDSSYEQYF.

The chain has TRBV18 and TRBJ1-5; D not resolved. The germline CDR1 and CDR2 sequences are KGHSH and LQKENI. The V end lost 2 bases, the J end lost 2 bases, and 10 bases lay between the germline ends. The CDR3 is 15 amino acids. Here the CDR3 reads CASSPAPGGNQPQHF. The CDR3 DNA follows: TGTGCCAGCTCACCAGCCCCGGGAGGCAATCAGCCCCAGCATTTT.

CDR3 sequence reads: CASSQDLQGQVIGEKLFF. The CDR3 DNA is TGTGCCAGCAGCCAAGATCTCCAGGGGCAGGTAATAGGAGAAAAACTGTTTTTT. This chain links TRBV4-2 with TRBJ1-4; maybe TRBD1 (6 bases). CDR3 length: 18 residues. Germline CDR1 is LGHNA and CDR2 is YNFKEQ. V gave up 0 bases and J gave up 8 bases, with 22 bases separating them.